The T cell receptor beta chain described here comes from a study of CD8 T cells in ankylosing spondylitis. The study's findings and limits: Disease-associated clonotypes exhibited CD8+ identity and were relatively infrequent in peripheral blood.

TCRdb ran MiXCR on the 5' RACE reads and lists one entry per CDR3 protein. The sample carries 200,000 or so distinct CDR3 sequences, roughly 24% recorded once. The V and J ends lost 5 bases and 1 base, in that order; junction bases with no gene match: 2. This CDR3 contains 13 residues. CDR1 and CDR2 (germline): SGHRS, YFSETQ. This clonotype was detected ten times or more. Its antigen is currently unknown. V is TRBV5-1 and J is TRBJ2-5, with 7 bases matching TRBD1. The sequence was obtained from a male donor with ankylosing spondylitis or in good health (not recorded which). Sequenced material: blood, either unsorted or a sorted T cell fraction (not recorded which). CDR3 bases: TGCGCCAGCAGGGGACAGAGCCAAGAGACCCAGTACTTC. This encodes CASRGQSQETQYF.